Included here is one T cell receptor beta chain sequence, with context. Seattle patients were enrolled during active infection and followed longitudinally. This sample was included in a study of blood T cell repertoires in COVID-19. Study details: Sites in the United States, Italy and Spain provided acute and convalescent COVID-19 samples. PBMCs, B-cell-depleted T cells, or T cells provided the cDNA or gDNA that made up the material.

Sequencing was performed with immunoSEQ multiplex PCR; in TCRdb, only in-frame clones are kept and a portion is missing. Of over 200,000 clones listed, 83% are singletons. Germline V gene sequence: CDR1 ENHRY, CDR2 SYGVKD. This CDR3 is 16 amino acids long. V was pared by 6 bases and J by 5 bases, with 9 bases of the junction left unmatched. The chain has TRBV10-3 and TRBJ1-6; 8 bases line up with TRBD1. Input material: peripheral blood. This clonotype originated in a woman aged 30 to 39 with COVID-19, enrolled during active disease. The CDR3 nucleotides are TGTGCCATCAGGAACGGACAGGGAGGGAATAATTCACCCCTCCACTTT. Translated: CAIRNGQGGNNSPLHF.